Following are 18 T cell receptor beta chains from one sample sequenced in a study of T cells in localized non-small cell lung cancer. The table came from immunoSEQ multiplex PCR; TCRdb's copy has only in-frame clones and leaves some out. The table includes some 49,000 clones, approximately 81% detected once. This specimen consisted of peripheral blood mononuclear cells, obtained before any cancer treatment. These receptors came from a man aged 40-75 years with stage III lung adenocarcinoma.

This chain links TRBV19 with TRBJ2-1, with D perhaps TRBD2 (6 bases). Germline loops: CDR1 LNHDA, CDR2 SQIVND (reference sequence). Trimming removed 3 bases at V and 9 bases at J, with 15 bases between. This CDR3 contains 14 residues. CDR3 sequence: CASSITRDSGEQFF. The CDR3, as DNA: TGTGCCAGTAGTATCACCCGGGACTCGGGTGAGCAGTTCTTC.

This clone has just a few counts. The chain couples TRBV14 to TRBJ1-1; the D is unclear. V lost 1 base, J lost 8 bases, and 8 bases lay in between. The CDR3 contains 12 residues. CDR1 and CDR2 (germline): SGHDN, FVKESK. Here the CDR3 reads CASSQVAGEAFF. CDR3 sequence (DNA): TGTGCCAGCAGCCAAGTGGCAGGAGAAGCTTTCTTT.

This rearrangement joins TRBV7-8 to TRBJ2-7; D unclear. Per the germline V gene, CDR1 is SGHVS and CDR2 is FQNEAQ. The CDR3 runs to 11 residues. V was shortened by 1 base and J by 6 bases, with 4 bases between the two germline ends. The CDR3 sequence is CASSLVGEQYF. In DNA form, the CDR3 reads TGTGCCAGCAGCTTAGTTGGCGAGCAGTACTTC.

This rearrangement joins TRBV7-9 to TRBJ2-1; TRBD1 aligns across 8 bases. Germline-derived CDR1 and CDR2 are SEHNR and FQNEAQ (reference sequence). Trimming took 7 bases from V and 9 from J; bases not matched to a gene: 8. This CDR3 has 13 residues. In DNA form, the CDR3 reads TGTGCCAGCACCCAGGGGGCCTCACGTGAGCAGTTCTTC. It yields the protein CASTQGASREQFF. Looking up the rest from reference TRBV7-9 and TRBJ2-1 gives the full variable domain: DTGVSQNPRHKITKRGQNVTFRCDPISEHNRLYWYRQTLGQGPEFLTYFQNEAQLEKSRLLSDRFSAERPKGSFSTLEIQRTEQGDSAMYLCASTQGASREQFFGPGTRLTVL.

This chain uses TRBV7-3 with TRBJ2-7; 10 bases are shared with TRBD2. This CDR3 contains 14 residues. Trimming removed 4 bases from V and 7 bases from J; junction bases left unmatched: 7. Germline loops: CDR1 SGHTA, CDR2 FQGTGA. The CDR3 DNA follows: TGTGCCAGCAGCTCCATAGCGGGGGGCCGGGAGCAGTACTTC. Amino acid sequence: CASSSIAGGREQYF. Using reference TRBV7-3 and TRBJ2-7 for the parts outside the CDR3, the full variable domain is GAGVSQTPSNKVTEKGKYVELRCDPISGHTALYWYRQSLGQGPEFLIYFQGTGAADDSGLPNDRFFAVRPEGSVSTLKIQRTERGDSAVYLCASSSIAGGREQYFGPGTRLTVT.

The CDR3 reads CASSFYNEQFF. In DNA, the CDR3 is TGTGCCAGCAGCTTCTACAATGAGCAGTTCTTC. The chain combines TRBV11-2 with TRBJ2-1; D remains ambiguous. V lost 3 bases and J lost 3, with 0 bases in between. The CDR3 is 11 amino acids. Germline values: CDR1 SGHAT, CDR2 FQNNGV.

The gene calls are TRBV27 and TRBJ1-5; 10 bases fit TRBD1. CDR1 and CDR2 (germline): MNHEY, SMNVEV (reference sequence). CDR3 length: 14 amino acids. The ends lost 9 bases at V and 3 bases at J; junction bases unmatched: 5. CDR3 residues: CASGGTGDNQPQHF. The CDR3 nucleotides are TGTGCCAGTGGTGGGACAGGGGACAATCAGCCCCAGCATTTT.

The CDR3: CASSIRQESYEQYF. As DNA, the CDR3 is TGTGCCAGTAGTATCCGACAAGAATCCTACGAGCAGTACTTC. This chain links TRBV19 with TRBJ2-7; D is undetermined. The CDR3 covers 14 residues. The germline V gene has CDR1 LNHDA and CDR2 SQIVND (reference sequence). The ends were cut back, 3 bases at V and 1 base at J, with 10 bases in the middle.

This clone was found once. The CDR3 DNA reads as TGTGCCAGCAGCAAACAGGGGTCGAGCTCCTACAATGAGCAGTTCTTC. Its translation: CASSKQGSSSYNEQFF. The chain combines TRBV11-3 with TRBJ2-1, with 7 bases identical to TRBD1. V was clipped by 5 bases and J by 0 bases; unmatched bases: 7. This CDR3 has 16 residues. Per the germline V gene, CDR1 is SGHNT and CDR2 is YENEEA.

The chain uses TRBV5-5 and TRBJ2-3, with D possibly matching TRBD2 (6 bases). CDR1 SGHKS and CDR2 YYEKEE come from the germline V gene (reference sequence). This CDR3 has 14 amino acids. Trimming shortened V by 2 bases and J by 1 base, and 8 bases separated the two germline ends. The CDR3 here is CASSFSGGTDTQYF. The CDR3 bases are TGTGCCAGCAGCTTTTCGGGGGGCACAGATACGCAGTATTTT.

CDR3 amino acids: CASHRQSTDTQYF. The DNA of the CDR3 is TGTGCCAGTCATAGACAGAGCACAGATACGCAGTATTTT. This chain joins TRBV2 and TRBJ2-3; D may be TRBD1 (5 bases). Trimming cost V 9 bases and J 0 bases, with 10 bases left between them. The CDR3 has 13 amino acids. Germline V gene data show CDR1 as SNHLY and CDR2 as FYNNEI.

This sequence joins TRBV29-1 and TRBJ2-1; D is ambiguous. This CDR3 is built from 12 residues. Trimming took off 7 bases at V and 1 base at J, with 8 bases between the two ends. In germline, CDR1 is SQVTM, CDR2 ANQGSEA. CDR3 in DNA: TGCAGCGGACTGAATTCCTACAATGAGCAGTTCTTC. This gives the protein CSGLNSYNEQFF.

The chain recombines TRBV25-1 with TRBJ2-6; D is perhaps TRBD2 (6 bases). The CDR3 has 17 residues. The germline V and J ends were trimmed by 0 bases and 2 bases, with 11 bases remaining between them. The germline CDR1 and CDR2 sequences are MGHDK and SYGVNS. CDR3 sequence: CASSEYGERAGANVLTF. The CDR3 nucleotides read TGTGCCAGCAGTGAATATGGGGAGCGGGCTGGGGCCAACGTCCTGACTTTC.

This clone occurred a few times. The chain couples TRBV15 to TRBJ2-7; D unresolved. Trimming removed 1 base at V and 4 bases at J, with 11 bases between. CDR1 and CDR2 from the germline V gene are LNHNV and YYDKDF (reference sequence). The CDR3 contains 14 residues. This CDR3 is CATSRGPVLYEQYF. DNA for the CDR3: TGTGCCACCAGCAGAGGGCCAGTTCTTTACGAGCAGTACTTC.

There are a few counts of this clone. CDR3 in amino acids: CASSFGDEQFF. Written as DNA, the CDR3 is TGCGCCAGCAGCTTTGGGGATGAGCAGTTCTTC. The V and J genes are TRBV5-1 and TRBJ2-1; no firm D call. Trimming stripped 2 bases from V and 8 bases from J, with 5 bases between. The CDR3 covers 11 residues. Germline CDR1 is SGHRS and CDR2 is YFSETQ.

This clone was counted once. The rearrangement links TRBV7-8 to TRBJ1-5, with D unresolved. Deletions cut 4 bases from V and 2 bases from J, with 12 bases between. The CDR3 totals 15 residues. Germline V CDR1 and CDR2: SGHVS, FQNEAQ. The CDR3 sequence is CASSSLAEGNQPQHF. DNA of the CDR3: TGTGCCAGCAGCTCATTAGCCGAAGGCAATCAGCCCCAGCATTTT.

The rearrangement links TRBV5-6 to TRBJ2-3; 10 positions match TRBD1. This CDR3 has 16 amino acids. V was clipped by 1 base and J by 6 bases; unmatched bases: 8. The V gene's germline CDR1 is SGHDT and CDR2 YYEEEE. The CDR3 coding sequence is TGTGCCAGCAGCTTGCCCGGGACAGGGGATTCGGATACGCAGTATTTT. This gives the protein CASSLPGTGDSDTQYF.

This chain connects TRBV5-4 to TRBJ2-3; D might be TRBD2 (6 bases). The length of the CDR3 is 14 residues. Between the trimmed V and J ends, which lost 3 bases and 6 bases, there was a span of 14 bases. Germline V gives CDR1 SGHNT, CDR2 YYREEE (reference sequence). The CDR3 sequence is CASSSGGRGDTQYF. CDR3 in DNA: TGTGCCAGCAGCTCAGGAGGGCGTGGCGATACGCAGTATTTT.